These 23 T cell receptor beta chains share one sample of origin, sequenced in a study of blood T cell repertoires in COVID-19 (dated by TCRdb to about 2020). The receptor library was made with the immunoSEQ multiplex PCR assay. The clones in this table, taken by TCRdb from immuneACCESS, are in-frame only. Not every clone is retained; where verified, under half of the shortfall comes from an unresolved V gene, and the cause of the rest is unknown. The sample table records almost 200,000 clones; roughly 77% of these occur just once. Clones ranked in the top ten supply less than 7% of the sample. Sequenced sample: peripheral blood. These receptors all come from a woman aged 40 to 50 with COVID-19, enrolled during active disease.

This chain joins TRBV27 and TRBJ2-3; D might be TRBD1 (6 bases). CDR1 and CDR2 (germline): MNHEY, SMNVEV (reference sequence). This CDR3 contains 14 residues. V shed 4 bases and J shed 3 bases, with 11 bases lying between them. CDR3 DNA sequence: TGTGCCAGCAGTTGGGGGCCGGGTACAGATACGCAGTATTTT. It specifies CASSWGPGTDTQYF.

The gene calls are TRBV14 and TRBJ1-1; TRBD1 matches at 7 bases. The CDR3 runs 15 residues. CDR1 and CDR2 from the germline V gene are SGHDN and FVKESK. V trimming: 4 bases; J trimming: 4 bases; junction bases outside the gene matches: 9. The CDR3 sequence: CASSPRTGGGTEAFF. The CDR3 nucleotides read TGTGCCAGCAGCCCAAGGACAGGTGGGGGCACTGAAGCTTTCTTT.

J is TRBJ1-3 and V is TRBV9; D may be TRBD1 (5 bases). Trimming cost V 0 bases and J 0 bases, with 16 bases left between them. Germline V gene sequence: CDR1 SGDLS, CDR2 YYNGEE. The CDR3 sequence is 18 residues long. The CDR3 nucleotides read TGTGCCAGCAGCGTAGGGGTCGGCAGGGAAGGCTCTGGAAACACCATATATTTT. Its protein is CASSVGVGREGSGNTIYF.

The rearrangement uses TRBV5-4 and TRBJ2-3; tentative D call: TRBD1 (6 bases). Trimming took off 4 bases at V and 0 bases at J, with 9 bases between the two ends. The CDR3 runs 14 residues. In germline, CDR1 is SGHNT, CDR2 YYREEE (reference sequence). The CDR3 here is CASSPTGSTDTQYF. Here the CDR3 DNA reads TGTGCCAGCAGCCCTACAGGGAGCACAGATACGCAGTATTTT. Combining the CDR3 with reference TRBV5-4 and TRBJ2-3 gives the whole variable domain ETGVTQSPTHLIKTRGQQVTLRCSSQSGHNTVSWYQQALGQGPQFIFQYYREEENGRGNFPPRFSGLQFPNYSSELNVNALELDDSALYLCASSPTGSTDTQYFGPGTRLTVL.

In this sample, this clone turned up a few times. This rearrangement joins TRBV6-5 to TRBJ2-7; D ambiguous. CDR3 length: 11 amino acids. V was trimmed by 5 bases and J by 5 bases, leaving 7 bases between them. CDR1 and CDR2 from the germline V gene are MNHEY and SVGAGI. Written as DNA, the CDR3 is TGTGCCAGCAGTCCATCAGACGAGCAGTACTTC. Translation gives CASSPSDEQYF.

The chain has TRBV18 and TRBJ1-2, with a weak D call TRBD1 (6 bases). CDR1 is KGHSH, CDR2 LQKENI, per germline. V shed 3 bases and J shed 4 bases, with 21 bases lying between them. This CDR3 region has 17 residues. CDR3 nucleotides: TGTGCCAGCTCACCCCAAGGATCAGGGGCGTCTGGCTATGGCTACACCTTC. Its translation: CASSPQGSGASGYGYTF.

This clone was seen once. This chain connects TRBV3-1 (or the pseudogene TRBV3-2) to TRBJ2-1; 7 bases are shared with TRBD1. Germline lookup yields CDR1 LGHDT and CDR2 YNNKEL (reference sequence). V lost 3 bases, J lost 3 bases, and 8 bases stayed unmatched. The CDR3 runs 16 residues. The CDR3 DNA follows: TGTGCCAGCAGCCAGCACACAGGGGTTGGCTACAATGAGCAGTTCTTC. This gives the protein CASSQHTGVGYNEQFF.

This sequence joins TRBV9 and TRBJ2-1; 8 bases are shared with TRBD2. This CDR3 has 18 residues. V shed 1 base and J 7 bases; nucleotides not matched to a gene: 16. The germline gives CDR1 SGDLS, CDR2 YYNGEE. CDR3 DNA: TGTGCCAGCAGCGTACTCCCTTCGGCTAGCGGGTTTGAAAATGAGCAGTTCTTC. Its protein is CASSVLPSASGFENEQFF.

The V call is TRBV7-2, the J call TRBJ1-6, with a possible D match to TRBD1 (6 bases). The ends were cut back, 1 base at V and 10 bases at J, with 17 bases in the middle. Germline lookup yields CDR1 SGHTA and CDR2 FQGNSA. The CDR3 consists of 16 residues. Here the CDR3 DNA reads TGTGCCAGCAGCTTAGAAACGGGGGGGCGCCGCTCACCCCTCCACTTT. Its translation: CASSLETGGRRSPLHF. The full variable domain, its missing parts supplied by reference TRBV7-2 and TRBJ1-6, is GAGVSQSPSNKVTEKGKDVELRCDPISGHTALYWYRQSLGQGLEFLIYFQGNSAPDKSGLPSDRFSAERTGGSVSTLTIQRTQQEDSAVYLCASSLETGGRRSPLHFGNGTRLTVT.

The chain has TRBV27 and TRBJ1-2; no clear D. Trimming pared 4 bases from V and 6 bases from J, leaving 9 bases between. Germline V gene data show CDR1 as MNHEY and CDR2 as SMNVEV (reference sequence). This CDR3 comprises 12 residues. The CDR3 DNA follows: TGTGCCAGCAGTTCACTAGGCCATGGCTACACCTTC. It specifies CASSSLGHGYTF.

The chain is built from TRBV5-4 and TRBJ1-1; 8 bases are a match to TRBD1. Trimming took 0 bases from V and 7 from J; bases not matched to a gene: 2. CDR1 SGHNT and CDR2 YYREEE come from the germline V gene (reference sequence). The CDR3 length is 13 residues. This CDR3 reads CASSLGGTGEAFF. In DNA, the CDR3 is TGTGCCAGCAGCTTGGGAGGGACAGGTGAAGCTTTCTTT.

The chain is built from TRBV2 and TRBJ2-3, with D possibly TRBD2 on 6 matching bases. The CDR3 contains 16 residues. From germline, CDR1 is SNHLY and CDR2 FYNNEI. Trimming stripped 7 bases from V and 0 bases from J, with 17 bases between. The CDR3 loop is CASKDYLPRSTDTQYF. The CDR3 DNA follows: TGTGCCAGCAAGGACTACCTGCCCCGTAGCACAGATACGCAGTATTTT. Complete variable domain (other parts from reference TRBV2 and TRBJ2-3): EPEVTQTPSHQVTQMGQEVILRCVPISNHLYFYWYRQILGQKVEFLVSFYNNEISEKSEIFDDQFSVERPDGSNFTLKIRSTKLEDSAMYFCASKDYLPRSTDTQYFGPGTRLTVL.

The genes are TRBV4-2 and TRBJ2-2, with D possibly matching TRBD1 (5 bases). Germline V gene lookup returns CDR1 LGHNA and CDR2 YNFKEQ. The CDR3 contains 17 residues. V dropped 0 bases and J dropped 1 base, with 12 bases sitting between them. CDR3 sequence reads: CASSQEFQGLNTGELFF. In DNA, the CDR3 is TGTGCCAGCAGCCAAGAGTTCCAGGGCCTGAACACCGGGGAGCTGTTTTTT.

The chain uses TRBV7-2 and TRBJ1-4; 7 bases are shared with TRBD1. Germline V gives CDR1 SGHTA, CDR2 FQGNSA. The CDR3 is made up of 14 amino acids. The V and J ends lost 5 bases and 4 bases, in that order; junction bases with no gene match: 4. The CDR3 here is CASSTQGVNEKLFF. DNA for the CDR3: TGTGCCAGCAGCACCCAGGGGGTTAATGAAAAACTGTTTTTT.

This clone was detected a few times. This chain uses TRBV27 with TRBJ2-5; 12 nucleotides line up with TRBD2. Trimming at V came to 5 bases and at J to 3 bases, leaving 13 bases not matched to a gene. Germline CDR1 is MNHEY and CDR2 is SMNVEV (reference sequence). The CDR3 is 18 amino acids. CDR3 sequence (DNA): TGTGCCAGCAGTGCCTTCCTAGCGGGAGGGGCAGTGGAAGAGACCCAGTACTTC. Amino acid sequence: CASSAFLAGGAVEETQYF.

This chain connects TRBV6-1 to TRBJ2-3; the D is unclear. V gave up 3 bases and J gave up 2 bases, with 6 bases separating them. Germline V gene data show CDR1 as MNHNS and CDR2 as SASEGT. The CDR3 is 13 amino acids. Here the CDR3 reads CASSESLTDTQYF. CDR3 DNA sequence: TGTGCCAGCAGTGAGTCCCTCACAGATACGCAGTATTTT.

The chain carries TRBV30 and TRBJ2-7; tentatively, D is TRBD2 (5 bases). Germline V gene lookup returns CDR1 GTSNPN and CDR2 SVGIG (reference sequence). CDR3 size: 13 residues. V lost 4 bases, J lost 5 bases, and 15 bases lay in between. CDR3 sequence: CAWNVPGIDEQYF. The CDR3 nucleotides read TGTGCCTGGAATGTACCGGGAATCGACGAGCAGTACTTC.

The V call is TRBV11-2, the J call TRBJ1-3, with 8 bases fitting TRBD1. Germline CDR1 reads SGHAT; CDR2 reads FQNNGV. With 6 bases clipped from V and 3 bases from J, the junction kept 7 bases outside the gene matches. The length of the CDR3 is 15 residues. CDR3 sequence reads: CASRPQGAHGNTIYF. CDR3 nucleotide sequence: TGTGCCAGCAGACCCCAGGGGGCGCATGGAAACACCATATATTTT. The full variable domain, its missing parts supplied by reference TRBV11-2 and TRBJ1-3, is EAGVAQSPRYKIIEKRQSVAFWCNPISGHATLYWYQQILGQGPKLLIQFQNNGVVDDSQLPKDRFSAERLKGVDSTLKIQPAKLEDSAVYLCASRPQGAHGNTIYFGEGSWLTVV.

The chain couples TRBV12-5 to TRBJ2-5; a possible D gene is TRBD1 (5 bases). From germline, CDR1 is LGHNT and CDR2 FRNRAP. The CDR3 length is 13 residues. Trimming pared 1 base from V and 3 bases from J, leaving 6 bases between. The CDR3 bases are TGTGCTAGTGGTTTGGGACAGAAAGAGACCCAGTACTTC. Its translation: CASGLGQKETQYF.

The rearrangement joins TRBV5-1 to TRBJ1-3; weak D call: TRBD1 (5 bases). The CDR3 is made up of 15 amino acids. Trimming took off 0 bases at V and 8 bases at J, with 15 bases between the two ends. Germline V CDR1 and CDR2: SGHRS, YFSETQ. The CDR3 protein is CASSLGQGTGDTIYF. The CDR3 DNA follows: TGCGCCAGCAGCTTGGGGCAGGGCACGGGGGACACCATATATTTT.

In its sample, this clone was seen a few times. V usage is TRBV5-1 and J usage is TRBJ1-2; 7 bases line up with TRBD1. Trimming took 4 bases from V and 5 from J; bases not matched to a gene: 5. Germline V gene data show CDR1 as SGHRS and CDR2 as YFSETQ. The CDR3 sequence is 13 residues long. CDR3 region: CASSEGQSYGYTF. CDR3 DNA sequence: TGCGCCAGCAGCGAGGGACAGTCGTATGGCTACACCTTC.

For this clone: Other DNA sequences within the sample encode an identical CDR3. The CDR3 sequence is CASSSWGGGAYEQYF. The DNA of the CDR3 is TGTGCCAGCAGCTCCTGGGGGGGCGGGGCCTACGAGCAGTACTTC. The chain has TRBV7-2 and TRBJ2-7; D is perhaps TRBD2 (7 bases). The germline V gene encodes CDR1 SGHTA and CDR2 FQGNSA. This CDR3 contains 15 residues. Trimming took 4 bases from V and 2 from J, leaving 15 bases between them.

This clone was recorded at least ten times. CDR3 bases: TGCAGCGTGGCCGGGACAGAACTTTACTATGGCTACACCTTC. It encodes CSVAGTELYYGYTF. The chain uses TRBV29-1 and TRBJ1-2; TRBD1 matches at 7 bases. CDR3 length: 14 residues. V lost 6 bases to trimming and J lost 3 bases; unmatched junction nucleotides: 10. In germline, CDR1 is SQVTM, CDR2 ANQGSEA.